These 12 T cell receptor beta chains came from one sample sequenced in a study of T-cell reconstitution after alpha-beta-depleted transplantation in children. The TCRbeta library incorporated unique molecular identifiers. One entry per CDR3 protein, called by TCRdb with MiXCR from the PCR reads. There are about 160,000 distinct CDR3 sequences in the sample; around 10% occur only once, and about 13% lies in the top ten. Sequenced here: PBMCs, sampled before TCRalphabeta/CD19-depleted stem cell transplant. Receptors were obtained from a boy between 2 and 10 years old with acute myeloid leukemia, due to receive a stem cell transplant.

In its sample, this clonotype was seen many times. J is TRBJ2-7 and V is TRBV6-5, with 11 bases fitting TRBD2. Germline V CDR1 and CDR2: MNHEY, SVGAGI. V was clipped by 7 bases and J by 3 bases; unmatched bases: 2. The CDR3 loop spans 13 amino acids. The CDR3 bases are TGTGCCAGCACCCTAGCGGGAGGCTACGAGCAGTACTTC. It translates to CASTLAGGYEQYF.

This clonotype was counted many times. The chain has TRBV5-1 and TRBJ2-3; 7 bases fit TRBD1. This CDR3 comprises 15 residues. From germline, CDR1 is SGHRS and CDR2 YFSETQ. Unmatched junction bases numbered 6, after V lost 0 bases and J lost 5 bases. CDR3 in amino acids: CASSLDGRQGDTQYF. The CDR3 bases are TGCGCCAGCAGCTTGGACGGCAGACAGGGAGATACGCAGTATTTT.

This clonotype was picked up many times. The DNA of the CDR3 is TGCAGTGCTAGAGATTTGGGATCCTACGAGCAGTACTTC. This encodes CSARDLGSYEQYF. The chain recombines TRBV20-1 with TRBJ2-7; no clear D gene. CDR3 length: 13 residues. Germline V lookup: CDR1 DFQATT, CDR2 SNEGSKA (reference sequence). Trimming pared 0 bases from V and 1 base from J, leaving 7 bases between.

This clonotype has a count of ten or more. CDR3 sequence (DNA): TGTGCCAGCAGCCGGGACGGGGCCCGGTATGGCTACACCTTC. It is translated as CASSRDGARYGYTF. This chain links TRBV7-9 with TRBJ1-2, with a possible D match to TRBD1 (5 bases). V lost 5 bases and J 5 bases, leaving 15 bases between the germline ends. Germline V gene data show CDR1 as SEHNR and CDR2 as FQNEAQ (reference sequence). The CDR3 consists of 14 residues.

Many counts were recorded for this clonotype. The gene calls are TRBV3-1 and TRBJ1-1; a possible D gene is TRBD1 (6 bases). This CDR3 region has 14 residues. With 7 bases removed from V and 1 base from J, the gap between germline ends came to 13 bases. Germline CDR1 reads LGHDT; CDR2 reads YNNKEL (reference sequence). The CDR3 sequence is CASTSRTANTEAFF. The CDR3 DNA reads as TGTGCCAGCACCTCTAGGACAGCGAACACTGAAGCTTTCTTT.

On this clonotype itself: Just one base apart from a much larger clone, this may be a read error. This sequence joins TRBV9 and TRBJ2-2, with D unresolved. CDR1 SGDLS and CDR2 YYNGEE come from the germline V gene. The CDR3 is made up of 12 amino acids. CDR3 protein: CASSVNTWELFF. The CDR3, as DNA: TGTGCCAGCAGCGTAAACACCTGGGAGCTGTTTTTT. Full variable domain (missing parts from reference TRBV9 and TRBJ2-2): DSGVTQTPKHLITATGQRVTLRCSPRSGDLSVYWYQQSLDQGLQFLIQYYNGEERAKGNILERFSAQQFPDLHSELNLSSLELGDSALYFCASSVNTWELFFGEGSRLTVL.

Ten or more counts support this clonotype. CDR3 loop: CASSEMGGYSHPYEQYV. The CDR3 coding sequence is TGTGCCAGCAGTGAAATGGGGGGGTACAGCCACCCCTACGAGCAGTACGTC. The J gene is TRBJ2-7, the V gene TRBV6-1; TRBD2 aligns across 7 bases. The CDR3 runs 17 residues. The ends lost 2 bases at V and 2 bases at J; junction bases unmatched: 12. Germline values: CDR1 MNHNS, CDR2 SASEGT.

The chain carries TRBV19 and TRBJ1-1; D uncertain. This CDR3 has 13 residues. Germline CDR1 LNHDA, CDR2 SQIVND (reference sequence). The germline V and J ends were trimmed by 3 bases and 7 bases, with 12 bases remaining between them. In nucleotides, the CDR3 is TGTGCCAGTAGTATGGCGTGGGTTGGTGAAGCTTTCTTT. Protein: CASSMAWVGEAFF. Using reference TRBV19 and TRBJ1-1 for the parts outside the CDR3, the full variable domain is DGGITQSPKYLFRKEGQNVTLSCEQNLNHDAMYWYRQDPGQGLRLIYYSQIVNDFQKGDIAEGYSVSREKKESFPLTVTSAQKNPTAFYLCASSMAWVGEAFFGQGTRLTVV.

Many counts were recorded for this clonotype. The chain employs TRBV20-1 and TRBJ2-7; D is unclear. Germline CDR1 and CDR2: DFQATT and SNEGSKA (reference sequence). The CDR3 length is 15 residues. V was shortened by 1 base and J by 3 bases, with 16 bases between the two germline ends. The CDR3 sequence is CSARAPEKGVYEQYF. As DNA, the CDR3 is TGCAGTGCTAGAGCACCCGAGAAGGGTGTCTACGAGCAGTACTTC.

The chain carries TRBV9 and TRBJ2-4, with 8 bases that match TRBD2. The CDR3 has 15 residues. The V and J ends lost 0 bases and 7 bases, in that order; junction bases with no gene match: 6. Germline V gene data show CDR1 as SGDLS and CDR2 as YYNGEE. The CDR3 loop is CASSVGNSGTNIQYF. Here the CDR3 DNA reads TGTGCCAGCAGCGTAGGGAATAGCGGGACGAACATTCAGTACTTC. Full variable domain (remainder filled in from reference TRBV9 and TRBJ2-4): DSGVTQTPKHLITATGQRVTLRCSPRSGDLSVYWYQQSLDQGLQFLIQYYNGEERAKGNILERFSAQQFPDLHSELNLSSLELGDSALYFCASSVGNSGTNIQYFGAGTRLSVL.

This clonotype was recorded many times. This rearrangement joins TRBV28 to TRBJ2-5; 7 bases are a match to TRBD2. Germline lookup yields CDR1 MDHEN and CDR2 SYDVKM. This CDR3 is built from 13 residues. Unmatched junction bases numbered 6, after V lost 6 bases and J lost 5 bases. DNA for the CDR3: TGTGCCAGCAGCCCGAGCGGGGCGGAGACCCAGTACTTC. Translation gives CASSPSGAETQYF. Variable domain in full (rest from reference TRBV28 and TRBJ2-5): DVKVTQSSRYLVKRTGEKVFLECVQDMDHENMFWYRQDPGLGLRLIYFSYDVKMKEKGDIPEGYSVSREKKERFSLILESASTNQTSMYLCASSPSGAETQYFGPGTRLLVL.

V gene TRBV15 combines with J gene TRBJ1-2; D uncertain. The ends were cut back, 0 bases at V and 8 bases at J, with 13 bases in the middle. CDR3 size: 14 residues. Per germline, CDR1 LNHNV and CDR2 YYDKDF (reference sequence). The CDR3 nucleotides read TGTGCCACCAGCAGAGATGTGGGCCCCTACGGCTACACCTTC. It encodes CATSRDVGPYGYTF.